This T cell receptor (beta chain) was retrieved from a study of shared clonotypes between healthy human individuals. V shed 1 base and J 0 bases; nucleotides not matched to a gene: 9. CDR1 SGHDN and CDR2 FVKESK come from the germline V gene. The CDR3 loop spans 19 amino acids. Over several immunoSEQ plates, each subset's genomic DNA was distributed in even portions. Assay: immunoSEQ multiplex PCR; the TCRdb copy retains only in-frame clones and omits some. The table lists 1.5 million to 2.5 million clones, about 95% of them singletons. CD45RO-negative, CCR7-selected cells formed the naive CD8 fraction, which excluded terminally differentiated effector memory CD45RA+ cells.

Material for sequencing was naive CD8+ T cells sorted from blood. The TCR sequence derives from a man between 18 and 29 years old in good health. The chain has TRBV14 and TRBJ2-6; 7 bases match TRBD1. CDR3 nucleotides: TGTGCCAGCAGCCAAGTTATCGGACAGGAGGACTCTGGGGCCAACGTCCTGACTTTC. It translates to CASSQVIGQEDSGANVLTF.